This is a list of T cell receptor beta chains from one sample in a study of siplizumab effects on memory and regulatory T cells. Assay: immunoSEQ multiplex PCR; the TCRdb copy retains only in-frame clones and omits some. The data contain around 83,000 clones, more than 80% of them seen just once; the ten biggest clones take up 15%. The source material was CD4+ T cells sorted from blood. The receptors derive from a human donor in good health. The conserved cysteine and the conserved F or W are not part of the CDR3 here. Fields, in order: clone size, D gene, V gene, J gene, CDR3 protein. The D gene is left open where the match is weak. The size entry is marked missing in some rows and otherwise reads once, few, many or a size class.

.,TRBD2,TRBV7-2,TRBJ2-7,ASSLGGRAGYEQY
.,.,TRBV13,TRBJ2-7,ASSSAQYEQY
.,.,TRBV18,TRBJ2-2,ASSPPSRQFGELF
.,.,TRBV7-2,TRBJ2-3,ASSLEKSTQY
.,TRBD2,TRBV11-3,TRBJ2-5,ASSFRTGTSDQETQY
.,TRBD2,TRBV29-1,TRBJ2-3,SVLGGLAGLGTDTQY
.,.,TRBV7-9,TRBJ2-2,ASSLTLTGELF
.,TRBD2,TRBV2,TRBJ2-7,ASSERLAGSSYEQY
once,.,TRBV9,TRBJ1-2,ASSVASYGYT
once,TRBD1,TRBV7-2,TRBJ2-2,ASSTGQGAGELF
.,.,TRBV9,TRBJ2-2,ASSVDGGSGVTGELF
once,.,TRBV11-3,TRBJ2-1,ASSLTYNEQF
.,TRBD2,TRBV4-1,TRBJ2-1,ASSQGAGGRAEQF
.,TRBD2,TRBV11-3,TRBJ2-1,ASRLAGVNEQF
.,.,TRBV5-4,TRBJ1-1,ASSTRENTEAF
.,.,TRBV4-1,TRBJ2-7,ASSQVGRSPRGEQY
.,TRBD1,TRBV11-2,TRBJ2-7,ASSRNRDSPYEQY
few,.,TRBV19,TRBJ2-7,ASSFGTVSYEQY
.,TRBD2,TRBV12-5,TRBJ2-1,ASGLKLAGGYNEQF
once,TRBD2,TRBV28,TRBJ2-3,ASSFRTSGDTQY
.,.,TRBV7-2,TRBJ2-2,ASSFPGRNTGELF
.,TRBD1,TRBV19,TRBJ2-2,ASSPGGRATGELF
once,.,TRBV28,TRBJ1-4,ASSSGARTNEKLF
.,TRBD1,TRBV25-1,TRBJ2-7,ATKGQPKGEQY
.,.,TRBV5-6,TRBJ2-3,ASSFMVGGDTQY
.,.,TRBV2,TRBJ2-7,ASSVKPAGEQY
.,.,TRBV19,TRBJ1-3,ASSTIQGITGNTIY
.,TRBD1,TRBV2,TRBJ2-7,ASSAQGAHEQY
.,.,TRBV28,TRBJ1-3,ASSRSGHPGNTIY
.,.,TRBV18,TRBJ1-1,ASSPRGRGSNTEAF
.,.,TRBV6-5,TRBJ2-1,ASSYFQGTNEQF
.,.,TRBV19,TRBJ2-3,ASSIQSTDTQY
.,.,TRBV5-1,TRBJ1-1,ASSLTYRNTEAF
few,TRBD1,TRBV6-6,TRBJ2-7,ASRGQTGVYEQY
.,.,TRBV4-1,TRBJ2-3,ASSLSFGQGLSDTQY
.,.,TRBV4-1,TRBJ2-5,ASSQGVQGYETQY
.,.,TRBV19,TRBJ1-1,ASSLGHLEAF
.,TRBD2,TRBV4-2,TRBJ2-2,ASSQTAGGPLGELF
.,.,TRBV4-2,TRBJ2-3,ASSPSRGEGTDTQY
.,TRBD1,TRBV29-1,TRBJ1-1,SVGTGVGNTEAF
.,TRBD2,TRBV28,TRBJ2-7,ASSPLGREQY
.,.,TRBV5-1,TRBJ2-5,ASGSSSGRPQETQY
.,TRBD1,TRBV6-5,TRBJ1-2,ASSWGTGQVNYGYT
.,TRBD1,TRBV18,TRBJ1-4,ASSPPGTVNEKLF
.,TRBD2,TRBV5-1,TRBJ2-1,ASSPSLAGGREQF
.,TRBD1,TRBV30,TRBJ2-7,AGTVARPGHEQY
.,TRBD1,TRBV5-1,TRBJ1-3,ASSLDRTGSGNTIY
.,.,TRBV7-8,TRBJ2-1,ASSFAGGGNEQF
.,.,TRBV19,TRBJ1-2,ASSQGARYGYT
.,.,TRBV7-6,TRBJ2-5,ASSPRLAQETQY
.,TRBD1,TRBV28,TRBJ2-5,ASRRQGVPQETQY
.,TRBD1,TRBV6-5,TRBJ2-7,ASTGTGTEQY